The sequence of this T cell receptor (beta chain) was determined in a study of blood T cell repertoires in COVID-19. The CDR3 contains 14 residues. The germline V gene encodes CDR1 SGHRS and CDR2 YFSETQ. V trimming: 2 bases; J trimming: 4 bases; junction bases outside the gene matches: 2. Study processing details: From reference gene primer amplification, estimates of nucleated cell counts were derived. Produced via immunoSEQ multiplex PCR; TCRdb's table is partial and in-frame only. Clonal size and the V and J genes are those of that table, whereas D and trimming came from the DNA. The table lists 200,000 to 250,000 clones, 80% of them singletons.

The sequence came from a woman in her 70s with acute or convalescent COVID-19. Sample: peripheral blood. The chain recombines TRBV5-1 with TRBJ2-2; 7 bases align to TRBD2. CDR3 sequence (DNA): TGCGCCAGCAGCTTTAGCGGGCCCACCGGGGAGCTGTTTTTT. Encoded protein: CASSFSGPTGELFF.